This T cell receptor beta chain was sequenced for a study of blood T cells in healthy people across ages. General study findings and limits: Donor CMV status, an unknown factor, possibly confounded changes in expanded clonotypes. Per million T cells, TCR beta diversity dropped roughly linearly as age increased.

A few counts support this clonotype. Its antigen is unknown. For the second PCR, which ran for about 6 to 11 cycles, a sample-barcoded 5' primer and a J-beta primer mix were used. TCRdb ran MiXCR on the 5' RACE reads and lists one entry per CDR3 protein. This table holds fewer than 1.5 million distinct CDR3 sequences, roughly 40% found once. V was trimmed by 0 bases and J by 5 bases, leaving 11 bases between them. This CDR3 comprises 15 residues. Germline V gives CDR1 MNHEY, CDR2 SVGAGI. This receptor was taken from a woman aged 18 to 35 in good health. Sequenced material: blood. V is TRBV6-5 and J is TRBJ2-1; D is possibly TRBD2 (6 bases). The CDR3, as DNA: TGTGCCAGCAGTTACTCGAGGGGACTCCACAATGAGCAGTTCTTC. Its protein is CASSYSRGLHNEQFF.